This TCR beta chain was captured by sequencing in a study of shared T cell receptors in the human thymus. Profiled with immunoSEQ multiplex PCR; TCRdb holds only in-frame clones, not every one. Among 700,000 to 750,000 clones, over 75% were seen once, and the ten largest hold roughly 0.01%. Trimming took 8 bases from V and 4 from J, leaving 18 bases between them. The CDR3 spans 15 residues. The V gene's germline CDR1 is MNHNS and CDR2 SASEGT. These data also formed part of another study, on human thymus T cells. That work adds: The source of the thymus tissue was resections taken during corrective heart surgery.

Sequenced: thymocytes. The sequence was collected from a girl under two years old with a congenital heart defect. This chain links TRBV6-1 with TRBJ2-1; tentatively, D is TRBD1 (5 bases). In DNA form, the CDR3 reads TGTGCCAGCGGCCAACAGGTGGGCCTTTACAATGAGCAGTTCTTC. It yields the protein CASGQQVGLYNEQFF.